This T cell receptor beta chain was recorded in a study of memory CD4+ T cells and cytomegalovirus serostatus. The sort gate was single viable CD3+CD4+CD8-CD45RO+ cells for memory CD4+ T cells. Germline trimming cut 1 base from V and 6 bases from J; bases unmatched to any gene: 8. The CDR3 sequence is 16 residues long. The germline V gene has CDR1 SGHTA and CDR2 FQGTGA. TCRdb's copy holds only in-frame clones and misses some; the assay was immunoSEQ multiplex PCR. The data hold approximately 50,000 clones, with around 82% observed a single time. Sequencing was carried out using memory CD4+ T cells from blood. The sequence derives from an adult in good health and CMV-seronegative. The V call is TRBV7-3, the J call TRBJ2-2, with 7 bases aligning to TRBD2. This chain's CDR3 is CASSLIAGARAGELFF. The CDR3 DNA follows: TGTGCCAGCAGCTTAATTGCGGGAGCTAGGGCCGGGGAGCTGTTTTTT.